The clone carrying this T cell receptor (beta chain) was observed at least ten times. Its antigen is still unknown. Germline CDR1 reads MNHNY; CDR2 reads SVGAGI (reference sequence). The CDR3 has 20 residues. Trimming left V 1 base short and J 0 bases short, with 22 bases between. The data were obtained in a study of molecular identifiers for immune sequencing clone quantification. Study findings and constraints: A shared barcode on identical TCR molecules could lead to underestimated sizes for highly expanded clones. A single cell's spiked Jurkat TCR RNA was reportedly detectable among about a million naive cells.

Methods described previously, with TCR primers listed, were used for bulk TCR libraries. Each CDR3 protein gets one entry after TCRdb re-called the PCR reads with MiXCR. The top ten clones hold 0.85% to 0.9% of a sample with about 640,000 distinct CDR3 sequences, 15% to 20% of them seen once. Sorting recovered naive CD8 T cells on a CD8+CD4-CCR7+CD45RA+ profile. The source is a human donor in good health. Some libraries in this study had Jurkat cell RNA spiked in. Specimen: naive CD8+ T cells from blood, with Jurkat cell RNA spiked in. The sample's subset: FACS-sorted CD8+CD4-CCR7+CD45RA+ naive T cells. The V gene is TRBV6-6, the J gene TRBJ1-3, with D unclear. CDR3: CASSYLPLWTPDSSGNTIYF. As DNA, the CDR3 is TGTGCCAGCAGTTACTTGCCTTTATGGACCCCCGACTCCTCTGGAAACACCATATATTTT.